This T cell receptor beta chain was recovered during a study of long-term antiretroviral therapy in people with HIV. Findings of the study overall: Blood collection from the mid-2000s to the late 2010s possibly occurred under older ART regimens.

The CDR3 is 14 amino acids. V shed 5 bases and J 4 bases; nucleotides not matched to a gene: 3. Per the germline V gene, CDR1 is PRHDT and CDR2 is FYEKMQ (reference sequence). About this clone: The antigen remains undetermined.

Survey-level resolution applied to immunoSEQ assay v3.0. Sequencing used immunoSEQ multiplex PCR; TCRdb keeps in-frame clones, though not all of them. The table includes about 29,000 clones, about 93% detected once. The specimen was unsorted PBMCs, collected 6.2 years after starting antiretroviral therapy. The sequence was collected from a man aged 35 to 55 with HIV. The rearrangement uses TRBV13 and TRBJ1-4; 8 bases align to TRBD1. The CDR3 nucleotides are TGTGCCAGCAGCGGACAGGGACTTAATGAAAAACTGTTTTTT. It yields the protein CASSGQGLNEKLFF.